What follows are 15 T cell receptor beta chains derived from one specimen sequenced in a study of blood T cells in healthy people across ages. Through a sample-barcoded 5' primer and a J-beta primer mix, a second PCR was run for 7 to 11 cycles. A single record per CDR3 protein comes from TCRdb applying MiXCR to the 5' RACE reads. The data show fewer than 800,000 distinct CDR3 sequences, 45% to 50% seen once. The sample consisted of blood. The origin of the receptors is a woman in her sixties in good health.

This clonotype was found a few times. V usage is TRBV4-2 and J usage is TRBJ2-3; 10 nucleotides align to TRBD2. The CDR3 consists of 15 residues. J was trimmed by 6 bases and V by 3 bases; bases with no gene match: 6. The germline V gene has CDR1 LGHNA and CDR2 YNFKEQ. CDR3 in amino acids: CASSQTSGPQDTQYF. CDR3 nucleotide sequence: TGTGCCAGCAGCCAGACTAGCGGGCCACAGGATACGCAGTATTTT.

The genes are TRBV5-1 and TRBJ2-1; D perhaps matches TRBD2 (5 bases). V gave up 8 bases and J gave up 8 bases, with 17 bases separating them. CDR3 length: 13 amino acids. Per the germline V gene, CDR1 is SGHRS and CDR2 is YFSETQ. Here the CDR3 DNA reads TGCGCCAGTGCGGGCCCAGCGAGGGATGAGCAGTTCTTC. Translated, it gives CASAGPARDEQFF. Full variable domain (remainder filled in from reference TRBV5-1 and TRBJ2-1): KAGVTQTPRYLIKTRGQQVTLSCSPISGHRSVSWYQQTPGQGLQFLFEYFSETQRNKGNFPGRFSGRQFSNSRSEMNVSTLELGDSALYLCASAGPARDEQFFGPGTRLTVL.

V and J are TRBV20-1 and TRBJ1-1, with a possible D match to TRBD1 (5 bases). CDR1 is DFQATT, CDR2 SNEGSKA, per germline (reference sequence). V shed 7 bases and J shed 1 base, with 13 bases lying between them. The CDR3 sequence is 13 residues long. Here the CDR3 reads CSVRGVGNTEAFF. CDR3 in DNA: TGCAGTGTCCGGGGGGTCGGGAACACTGAAGCTTTCTTT.

The chain couples TRBV13 to TRBJ2-4; 7 nucleotides align to TRBD1. Germline V gene data show CDR1 as PRHDT and CDR2 as FYEKMQ (reference sequence). The length of the CDR3 is 15 residues. J lost 1 base, V lost 4 bases, and 4 bases had no gene match. The chain's CDR3 is CASSSRGPAKNIQYF. CDR3 DNA sequence: TGTGCCAGCAGCTCGAGGGGGCCGGCCAAAAACATTCAGTACTTC.

The V gene is TRBV9, the J gene TRBJ2-3, with 8 bases lining up with TRBD2. CDR1 is SGDLS, CDR2 YYNGEE, per germline. After removal of 6 bases from V and 2 bases from J, the junction contained 5 bases not matched to a gene. This CDR3 has 14 amino acids. The DNA of the CDR3 is TGTGCCAGCAATCTAGCGGGCCTCACAGATACGCAGTATTTT. Translation: CASNLAGLTDTQYF.

This clonotype was observed a few times. The J gene is TRBJ1-5, the V gene TRBV20-1; the D is unclear. Trimming removed 0 bases from V and 1 base from J, with 10 bases in between. This CDR3 region has 15 residues. Per germline, CDR1 DFQATT and CDR2 SNEGSKA (reference sequence). The CDR3 loop is CSARDQVWSNQPQHF. The CDR3 DNA follows: TGCAGTGCTAGAGATCAGGTTTGGAGCAATCAGCCCCAGCATTTT.

The chain carries TRBV7-6 and TRBJ2-7, with TRBD2 matching 8 bases. The CDR3 has 15 amino acids. Per germline, CDR1 SGHVS and CDR2 FNYEAQ. Losses at the gene ends were 6 bases for V and 7 bases for J; bases not matched to a gene: 14. CDR3 sequence reads: CASSPSGRAENEQYF. CDR3 nucleotide sequence: TGTGCCAGCAGTCCGAGCGGGAGAGCGGAAAATGAGCAGTACTTC.

The rearrangement joins TRBV9 to TRBJ2-1; 10 positions agree with TRBD1. Germline CDR1 reads SGDLS; CDR2 reads YYNGEE. V trimming: 4 bases; J trimming: 6 bases; junction bases outside the gene matches: 7. The CDR3 runs to 15 residues. The DNA for the CDR3 is TGTGCCAGCAGCTTTACGGGACAGGGGTTCAATGAGCAGTTCTTC. Its translation: CASSFTGQGFNEQFF.

J is TRBJ2-7 and V is TRBV20-1; 8 bases line up with TRBD2. The CDR3 has 15 residues. With V trimmed by 3 bases and J by 1 base, 8 bases remained unmatched. Germline V gene lookup returns CDR1 DFQATT and CDR2 SNEGSKA (reference sequence). The CDR3 spells CSASPFSGESYEQYF. Here the CDR3 DNA reads TGCAGTGCTAGCCCCTTTAGCGGGGAGTCCTACGAGCAGTACTTC.

The V gene is TRBV2, the J gene TRBJ2-1; 14 bases align to TRBD2. This CDR3 is built from 15 residues. Germline CDR1 reads SNHLY; CDR2 reads FYNNEI. Trimming took 6 bases from V and 10 from J; bases not matched to a gene: 8. DNA for the CDR3: TGTGCCAGCAGGGGGACTAGCGGGAGACAAGGCGAGCAGTTCTTC. It translates to CASRGTSGRQGEQFF.

The chain carries TRBV7-2 and TRBJ1-2; the D gene is possibly TRBD1 (5 bases). This CDR3 is built from 13 residues. Germline V gene lookup returns CDR1 SGHTA and CDR2 FQGNSA. Trimming removed 4 bases at V and 3 bases at J, with 9 bases between. The CDR3 coding sequence is TGTGCCAGCAGCTCGGGACTTCACTATGGCTACACCTTC. Translated: CASSSGLHYGYTF.

The V call is TRBV27, the J call TRBJ2-3, with TRBD2 matching 12 bases. Germline values: CDR1 MNHEY, CDR2 SMNVEV (reference sequence). This CDR3 has 16 residues. V was clipped by 6 bases and J by 4 bases; unmatched bases: 8. The CDR3 DNA reads TGTGCCAGCAGGCAAGGACTAGCGGGGATCCCAGATACGCAGTATTTT. It is translated as CASRQGLAGIPDTQYF.

The chain is built from TRBV20-1 and TRBJ2-7; tentative D call: TRBD2 (5 bases). This CDR3 comprises 15 residues. CDR1 is DFQATT, CDR2 SNEGSKA, per germline (reference sequence). With 5 bases removed from V and 2 bases from J, the gap between germline ends came to 19 bases. The CDR3 protein is CSAGPASGTAYEQYF. The CDR3 DNA reads as TGCAGTGCTGGTCCGGCGAGCGGAACTGCCTACGAGCAGTACTTC.

The chain carries TRBV20-1 and TRBJ1-5; D may be TRBD1 (6 bases). With 3 bases removed from V and 0 bases from J, the gap between germline ends came to 9 bases. CDR1 and CDR2 (germline): DFQATT, SNEGSKA (reference sequence). This CDR3 has 14 residues. The CDR3 sequence is CSASQGISNQPQHF. Here the CDR3 DNA reads TGCAGTGCTAGCCAGGGGATTAGCAATCAGCCCCAGCATTTT.

This chain joins TRBV9 and TRBJ2-3, with 10 bases identical to TRBD2. The V and J ends lost 1 base and 4 bases, in that order; junction bases with no gene match: 3. This CDR3 is built from 15 residues. Germline CDR1 reads SGDLS; CDR2 reads YYNGEE. The CDR3 nucleotides read TGTGCCAGCAGCGTAACTAGCGGGATCTCAGATACGCAGTATTTT. Translation gives CASSVTSGISDTQYF.